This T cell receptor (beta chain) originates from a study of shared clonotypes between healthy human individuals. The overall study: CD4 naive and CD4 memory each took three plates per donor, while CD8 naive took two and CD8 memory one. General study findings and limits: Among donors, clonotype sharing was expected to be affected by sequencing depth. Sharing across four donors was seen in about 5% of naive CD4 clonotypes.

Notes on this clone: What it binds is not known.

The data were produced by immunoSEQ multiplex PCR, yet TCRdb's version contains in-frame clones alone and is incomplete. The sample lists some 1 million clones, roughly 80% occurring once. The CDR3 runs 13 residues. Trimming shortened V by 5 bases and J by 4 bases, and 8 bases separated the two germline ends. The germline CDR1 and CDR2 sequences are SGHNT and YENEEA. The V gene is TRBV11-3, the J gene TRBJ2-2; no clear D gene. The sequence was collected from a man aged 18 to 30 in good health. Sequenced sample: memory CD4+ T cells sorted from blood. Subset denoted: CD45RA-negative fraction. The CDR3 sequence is CASSPQFTGELFF. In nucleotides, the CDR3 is TGTGCCAGCAGCCCGCAATTCACCGGGGAGCTGTTTTTT.